This T cell receptor (beta chain) was retrieved from a study of cytomegalovirus exposure and HLA in healthy donors. 60 Vbeta and 13 Jbeta primers were used in PCR. Authors' analysis steps: In a later analysis, approximately 80 million unique TCR beta chains included roughly 11 million shared by two or more donors. Clones were sequenced by immunoSEQ multiplex PCR, and TCRdb holds only the in-frame ones, with some missing. V and J calls and clone size are those listed in that table; D and trimming were worked out from the DNA. The sample includes about 130,000 clones, about 70% seen only once; the top ten take roughly 3%. Overall study results and limits: An analysis done earlier found most TCR beta V segments productive about 90% or about 30% of the time. Beyond CMV serostatus, there was no information to go on about immune exposure. TCR beta sequences numbering under 20,000 were associated with HLA alleles at 0.05 false discovery rate in a later analysis.

Turning to this clone: Its target is unknown.

The specimen sequenced was PBMCs. The receptor comes from an older woman in good health and CMV-seropositive.

CDR3 coding DNA: TGTGCCAGCAGCGGACAGTACAATGAGCAGTTCTTC. Protein sequence: CASSGQYNEQFF. The chain links TRBV11-2 to TRBJ2-1, with a tentative D call TRBD1 (6 bases). Germline V gene lookup returns CDR1 SGHAT and CDR2 FQNNGV. V lost 5 bases, J lost 4 bases, and 6 bases lay in between. The CDR3 is made up of 12 amino acids.